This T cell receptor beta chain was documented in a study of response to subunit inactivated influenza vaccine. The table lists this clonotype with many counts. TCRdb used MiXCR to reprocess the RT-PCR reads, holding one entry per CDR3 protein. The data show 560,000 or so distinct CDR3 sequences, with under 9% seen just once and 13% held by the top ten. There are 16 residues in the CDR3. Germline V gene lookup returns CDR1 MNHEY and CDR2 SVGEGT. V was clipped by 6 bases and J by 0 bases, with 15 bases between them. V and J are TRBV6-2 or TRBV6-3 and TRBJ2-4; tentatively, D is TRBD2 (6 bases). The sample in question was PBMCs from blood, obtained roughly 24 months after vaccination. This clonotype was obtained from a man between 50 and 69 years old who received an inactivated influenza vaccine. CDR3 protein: CASSYRDFLAKNIQYF. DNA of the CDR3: TGTGCCAGCAGCTATCGGGACTTCCTAGCCAAAAACATTCAGTACTTC.